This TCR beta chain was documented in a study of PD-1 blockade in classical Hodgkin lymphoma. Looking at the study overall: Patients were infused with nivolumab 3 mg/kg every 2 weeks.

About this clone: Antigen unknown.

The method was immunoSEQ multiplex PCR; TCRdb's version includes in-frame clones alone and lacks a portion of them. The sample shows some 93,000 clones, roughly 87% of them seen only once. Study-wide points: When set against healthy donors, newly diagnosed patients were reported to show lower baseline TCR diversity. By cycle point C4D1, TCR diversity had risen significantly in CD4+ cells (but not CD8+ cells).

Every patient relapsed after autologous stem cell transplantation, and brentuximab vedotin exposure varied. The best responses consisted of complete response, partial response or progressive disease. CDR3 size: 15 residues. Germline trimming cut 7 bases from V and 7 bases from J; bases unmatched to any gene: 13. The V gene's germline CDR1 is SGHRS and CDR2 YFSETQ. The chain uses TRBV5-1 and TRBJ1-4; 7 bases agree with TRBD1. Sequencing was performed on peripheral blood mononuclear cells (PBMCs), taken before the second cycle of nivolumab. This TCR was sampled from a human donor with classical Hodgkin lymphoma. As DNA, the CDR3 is TGCGCCAGCCGTCTCATAGCACAGGGGCCTGAAAAACTGTTTTTT. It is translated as CASRLIAQGPEKLFF. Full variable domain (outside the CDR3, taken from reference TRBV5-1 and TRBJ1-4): KAGVTQTPRYLIKTRGQQVTLSCSPISGHRSVSWYQQTPGQGLQFLFEYFSETQRNKGNFPGRFSGRQFSNSRSEMNVSTLELGDSALYLCASRLIAQGPEKLFFGSGTQLSVL.